One and the same sample provided the 11 T cell receptor beta chains below, sequenced in a study of Graves' ophthalmopathy and Graves' hyperthyroidism. RNA transcripts served as template for amplifying TCR beta CDR3 sequences. HTBI-primed first-round RT-PCR preceded second-round multiplex PCR. TCRdb called the multiplex PCR reads again in MiXCR, with one record for every CDR3 protein. Altogether roughly 400,000 distinct CDR3 sequences are present, around 17% being singletons, with the ten largest covering around 1.4%. The source material was peripheral blood. Receptors were obtained from a young woman with Graves' ophthalmopathy.

This clonotype was recorded many times. The CDR3 loop is CAWSPGGATETQYF. The CDR3 DNA is TGTGCCTGGAGTCCCGGGGGGGCCACAGAGACCCAGTACTTC. The chain joins TRBV30 to TRBJ2-5; 8 bases map to TRBD2. The CDR3 sequence is 14 residues long. Looked up from germline, CDR1 is GTSNPN and CDR2 is SVGIG (reference sequence). V was pared by 2 bases and J by 4 bases, with 6 bases of the junction left unmatched. The variable domain in full, completed from reference TRBV30 and TRBJ2-5, reads SQTIHQWPATLVQPVGSPLSLECTVEGTSNPNLYWYRQAAGRGLQLLFYSVGIGQISSEVPQNLSASRPQDRQFILSSKKLLLSDSGFYLCAWSPGGATETQYFGPGTRLLVL.

This clonotype showed up many times. V usage is TRBV3-1 and J usage is TRBJ1-1; the D gene is possibly TRBD1 (6 bases). Germline V lookup: CDR1 LGHDT, CDR2 YNNKEL (reference sequence). The CDR3 spans 15 residues. Trimming removed 0 bases from V and 3 bases from J, with 11 bases in between. The CDR3 loop reads CASSQEGRQDTEAFF. DNA of the CDR3: TGTGCCAGCAGCCAAGAAGGTCGACAGGACACTGAAGCTTTCTTT. Drawing the rest from reference TRBV3-1 and TRBJ1-1, the complete variable domain is DTAVSQTPKYLVTQMGNDKSIKCEQNLGHDTMYWYKQDSKKFLKIMFSYNNKELIINETVPNRFSPKSPDKAHLNLHINSLELGDSAVYFCASSQEGRQDTEAFFGQGTRLTVV.

This clonotype has a count of ten or more. V and J are TRBV10-3 and TRBJ1-2; 10 bases agree with TRBD1. The V segment lost 2 bases and the J segment 2 bases; nucleotides outside the gene matches: 2. CDR3 size: 15 residues. CDR1 is ENHRY, CDR2 SYGVKD, per germline. CDR3 residues: CAISEEGQGNYGYTF. The CDR3 coding sequence is TGTGCCATCAGTGAGGAGGGACAGGGGAACTATGGCTACACCTTC.

The sample holds many counts of this clonotype. CDR3 sequence (DNA): TGCGCCAGCAGCCCCAGGGCTGGGACCAAAAACATTCAGTACTTC. Protein product: CASSPRAGTKNIQYF. This sequence joins TRBV5-1 and TRBJ2-4; D may be TRBD1 (5 bases). Germline-derived CDR1 and CDR2 are SGHRS and YFSETQ. Deletions cut 4 bases from V and 2 bases from J, with 13 bases between. CDR3 size: 15 residues.

The chain has TRBV6-2 or TRBV6-3 and TRBJ2-7; no clear D gene. Between the trimmed V and J ends, which lost 6 bases and 1 base, there was a span of 7 bases. CDR1 is MNHEY and CDR2 is SVGEGT in the germline V gene. This CDR3 has 12 amino acids. The DNA for the CDR3 is TGTGCCAGCAGAGTTAGGTCCTACGAGCAGTACTTC. Translated, it gives CASRVRSYEQYF.

This clonotype was picked up many times. This chain links TRBV24-1 with TRBJ1-5; D is unresolved. Trimming cost V 3 bases and J 7 bases, with 9 bases left between them. Per the germline V gene, CDR1 is KGHDR and CDR2 is SFDVKD. There are 13 residues in the CDR3. CDR3 residues: CATSDMGRQPQHF. The DNA for the CDR3 is TGTGCCACCAGTGATATGGGGAGACAGCCCCAGCATTTT.

This clonotype was detected ten times or more. V is TRBV9 and J is TRBJ1-1; 10 bases match TRBD1. The length of the CDR3 is 15 residues. CDR1 and CDR2 (germline): SGDLS, YYNGEE. V shed 3 bases, J shed 3 bases, and the junction held 5 bases outside the gene matches. The CDR3 DNA reads TGTGCCAGCAGCGCCCAAGACAGGGGGCACACTGAAGCTTTCTTT. Translating it yields CASSAQDRGHTEAFF.

This clonotype was recorded many times. The chain has TRBV30 and TRBJ2-2; possibly TRBD1 or TRBD2 for D (6 bases each). The V gene's germline CDR1 is GTSNPN and CDR2 SVGIG (reference sequence). V lost 4 bases, J lost 4 bases, and 13 bases lay in between. The CDR3 covers 14 residues. For the CDR3, the DNA is TGTGCCTGGAATGGGGGGCTCGGCACCGGGGAGCTGTTTTTT. Translated, it gives CAWNGGLGTGELFF.

This clonotype was found many times. The chain is built from TRBV6-2 or TRBV6-3 and TRBJ2-7; TRBD2 matches at 9 bases. V was clipped by 0 bases and J by 9 bases; unmatched bases: 9. Germline CDR1 is MNHEY and CDR2 is SVGEGT. CDR3 length equals 15 residues. The CDR3 DNA follows: TGTGCCAGCAGTTACTCGCTAGCGGGAAACTTCGGGCAGTACTTC. Its protein product is CASSYSLAGNFGQYF.

This clonotype was seen at least ten times. The chain recombines TRBV25-1 with TRBJ2-2; D ambiguous. In germline, CDR1 is MGHDK, CDR2 SYGVNS. Deletions cut 9 bases from V and 6 bases from J, with 17 bases between. The CDR3 extends over 14 amino acids. The CDR3 nucleotides are TGTGCCAGTTCGGCTTTACAAACGGCCGGGGAGCTGTTTTTT. Its protein product is CASSALQTAGELFF.

This clonotype showed up many times. This chain connects TRBV12-3 or TRBV12-4 to TRBJ2-7; 8 nucleotides align to TRBD2. Losses at the gene ends were 6 bases for V and 0 bases for J; bases not matched to a gene: 10. The CDR3 runs to 16 residues. CDR3 in amino acids: CASSRAGGGHSYEQYF. CDR3 nucleotides: TGTGCCAGCAGCCGGGCGGGCGGGGGGCACTCCTACGAGCAGTACTTC.